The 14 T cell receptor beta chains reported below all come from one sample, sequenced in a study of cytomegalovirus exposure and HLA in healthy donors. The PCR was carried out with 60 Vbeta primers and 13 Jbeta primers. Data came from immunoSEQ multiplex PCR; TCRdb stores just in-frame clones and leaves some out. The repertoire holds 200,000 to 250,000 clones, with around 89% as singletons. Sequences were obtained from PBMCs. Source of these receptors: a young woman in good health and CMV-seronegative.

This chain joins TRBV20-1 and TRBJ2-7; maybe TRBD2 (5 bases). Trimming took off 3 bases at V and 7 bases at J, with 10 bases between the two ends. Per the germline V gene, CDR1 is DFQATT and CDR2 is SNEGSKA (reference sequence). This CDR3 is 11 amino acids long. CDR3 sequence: CSASYREEQYF. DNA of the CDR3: TGCAGTGCTAGTTATCGGGAAGAGCAGTACTTC.

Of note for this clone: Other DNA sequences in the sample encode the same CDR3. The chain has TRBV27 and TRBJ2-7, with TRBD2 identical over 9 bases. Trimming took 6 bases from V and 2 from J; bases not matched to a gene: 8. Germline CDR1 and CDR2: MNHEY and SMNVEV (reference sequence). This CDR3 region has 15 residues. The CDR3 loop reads CASSLTSGLTYEQYF. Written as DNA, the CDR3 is TGTGCCAGCAGCCTGACTAGCGGATTGACCTACGAGCAGTACTTC.

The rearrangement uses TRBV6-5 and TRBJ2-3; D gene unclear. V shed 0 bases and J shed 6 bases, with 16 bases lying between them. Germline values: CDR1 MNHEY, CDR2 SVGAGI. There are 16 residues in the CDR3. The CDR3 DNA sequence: TGTGCCAGCAGTTACTCGTCTACCACCCATAAGGATACGCAGTATTTT. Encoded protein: CASSYSSTTHKDTQYF.

The CDR3 sequence: CATSRRTGGSDEQFF. The CDR3 bases are TGTGCCACCAGCAGGCGGACAGGGGGGTCCGATGAGCAGTTCTTC. This sequence joins TRBV15 and TRBJ2-1; 10 nucleotides align to TRBD1. The germline V gene has CDR1 LNHNV and CDR2 YYDKDF (reference sequence). The CDR3 has 15 residues. The junction had 7 bases not matched to a gene; V was cut back by 3 bases and J by 8 bases.

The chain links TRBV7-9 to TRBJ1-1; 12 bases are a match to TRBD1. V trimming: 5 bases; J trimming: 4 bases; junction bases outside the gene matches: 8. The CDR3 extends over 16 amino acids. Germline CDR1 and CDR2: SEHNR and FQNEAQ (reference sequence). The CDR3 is CASSPQPGQGATEAFF. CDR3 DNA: TGTGCCAGCAGCCCCCAACCGGGACAGGGGGCCACTGAAGCTTTCTTT.

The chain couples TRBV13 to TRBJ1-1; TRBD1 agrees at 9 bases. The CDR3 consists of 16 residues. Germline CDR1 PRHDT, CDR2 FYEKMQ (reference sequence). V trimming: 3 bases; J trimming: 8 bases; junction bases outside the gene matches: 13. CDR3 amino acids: CASSFREKQGAGEAFF. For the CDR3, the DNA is TGTGCCAGCAGCTTCAGAGAAAAACAGGGGGCTGGGGAAGCTTTCTTT. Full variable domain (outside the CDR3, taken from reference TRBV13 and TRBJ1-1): AAGVIQSPRHLIKEKRETATLKCYPIPRHDTVYWYQQGPGQDPQFLISFYEKMQSDKGSIPDRFSAQQFSDYHSELNMSSLELGDSALYFCASSFREKQGAGEAFFGQGTRLTVV.

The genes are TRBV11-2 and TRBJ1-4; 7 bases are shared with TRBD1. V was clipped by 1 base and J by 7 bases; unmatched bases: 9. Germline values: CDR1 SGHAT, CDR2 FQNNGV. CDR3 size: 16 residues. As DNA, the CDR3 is TGTGCCAGCAGCTTAGTTACAGGGGCCTACGCTGAAAAACTGTTTTTT. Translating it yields CASSLVTGAYAEKLFF.

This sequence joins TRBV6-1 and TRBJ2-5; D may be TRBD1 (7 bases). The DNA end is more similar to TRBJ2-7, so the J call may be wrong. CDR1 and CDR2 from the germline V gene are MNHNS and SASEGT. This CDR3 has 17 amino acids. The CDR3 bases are TGTGCCAGCAGTGAGCGGATCCCCTACAGGGGAGCGGGCGAGCAGTACTTC. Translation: CASSERIPYRGAGEQYF.

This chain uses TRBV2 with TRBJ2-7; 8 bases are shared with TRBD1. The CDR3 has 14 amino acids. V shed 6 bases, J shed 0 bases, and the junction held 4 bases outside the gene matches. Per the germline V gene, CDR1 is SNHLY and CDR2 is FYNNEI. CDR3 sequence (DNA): TGTGCCAGCAGGAGGGACAGGAGCTCCTACGAGCAGTACTTC. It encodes CASRRDRSSYEQYF. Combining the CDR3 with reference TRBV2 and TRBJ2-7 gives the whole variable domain EPEVTQTPSHQVTQMGQEVILRCVPISNHLYFYWYRQILGQKVEFLVSFYNNEISEKSEIFDDQFSVERPDGSNFTLKIRSTKLEDSAMYFCASRRDRSSYEQYFGPGTRLTVT.

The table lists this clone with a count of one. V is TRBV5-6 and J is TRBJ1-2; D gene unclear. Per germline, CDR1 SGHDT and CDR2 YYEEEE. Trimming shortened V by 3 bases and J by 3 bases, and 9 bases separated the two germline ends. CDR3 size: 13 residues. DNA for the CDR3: TGTGCCAGCAGCTCGGCCGACTACTATGGCTACACCTTC. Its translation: CASSSADYYGYTF. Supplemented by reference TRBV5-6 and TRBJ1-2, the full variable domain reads DAGVTQSPTHLIKTRGQQVTLRCSPKSGHDTVSWYQQALGQGPQFIFQYYEEEERQRGNFPDRFSGHQFPNYSSELNVNALLLGDSALYLCASSSADYYGYTFGSGTRLTVV.

The CDR3 reads CASSFYLPLSSYNEQFF. The CDR3 coding sequence is TGTGCCAGCAGTTTCTACTTACCCCTAAGCTCCTACAATGAGCAGTTCTTC. This sequence joins TRBV27 and TRBJ2-1; D remains unclear. The germline CDR1 and CDR2 sequences are MNHEY and SMNVEV (reference sequence). The CDR3 is 17 amino acids. V lost 3 bases and J 0 bases, leaving 15 bases between the germline ends.

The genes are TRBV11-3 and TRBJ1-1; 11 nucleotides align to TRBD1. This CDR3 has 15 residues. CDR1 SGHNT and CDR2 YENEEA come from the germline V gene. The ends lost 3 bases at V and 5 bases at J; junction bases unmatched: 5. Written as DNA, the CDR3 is TGTGCCAGCAGCTTCGGGACAGGGGGATATACTGAAGCTTTCTTT. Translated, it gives CASSFGTGGYTEAFF.

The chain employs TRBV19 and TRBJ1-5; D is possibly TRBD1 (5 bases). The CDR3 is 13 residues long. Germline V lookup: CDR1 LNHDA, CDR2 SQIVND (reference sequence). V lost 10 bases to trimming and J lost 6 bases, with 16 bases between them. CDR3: CATASRVFQPQHF. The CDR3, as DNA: TGTGCCACCGCGAGCAGGGTTTTTCAGCCCCAGCATTTT.

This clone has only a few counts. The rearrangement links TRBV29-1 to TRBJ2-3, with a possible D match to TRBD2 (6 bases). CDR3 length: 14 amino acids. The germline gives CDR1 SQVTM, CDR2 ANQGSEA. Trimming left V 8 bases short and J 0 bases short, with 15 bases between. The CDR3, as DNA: TGCAGCTCCTTAGCGGTCTTAAGCACAGATACGCAGTATTTT. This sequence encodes CSSLAVLSTDTQYF.